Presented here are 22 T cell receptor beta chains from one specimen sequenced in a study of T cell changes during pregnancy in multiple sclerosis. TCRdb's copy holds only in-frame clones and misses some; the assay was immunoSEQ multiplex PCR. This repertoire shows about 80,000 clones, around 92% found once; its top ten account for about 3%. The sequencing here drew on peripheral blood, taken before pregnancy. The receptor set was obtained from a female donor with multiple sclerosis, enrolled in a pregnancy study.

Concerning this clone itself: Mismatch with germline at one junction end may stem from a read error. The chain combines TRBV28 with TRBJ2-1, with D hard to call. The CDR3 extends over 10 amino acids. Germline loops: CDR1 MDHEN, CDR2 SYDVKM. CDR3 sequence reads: CASRPPVDIF. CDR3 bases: TGTGCCAGCAGACCTCCCGTCGACATCTTC. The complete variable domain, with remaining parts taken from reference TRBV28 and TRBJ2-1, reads DVKVTQSSRYLVKRTGEKVFLECVQDMDHENMFWYRQDPGLGLRLIYFSYDVKMKEKGDIPEGYSVSREKKERFSLILESASTNQTSMYLCASRPPVDIFGPGTRLTVL.

CDR3 amino acids: CASSLQQMNTEAFF. CDR3 bases: TGTGCCAGCAGTTTACAACAAATGAACACTGAAGCTTTCTTT. The chain recombines TRBV28 with TRBJ1-1, with D hard to call. The V end was cut by 2 bases, the J end by 0 bases, with 7 bases between. The CDR3 runs 14 residues. Per the germline V gene, CDR1 is MDHEN and CDR2 is SYDVKM.

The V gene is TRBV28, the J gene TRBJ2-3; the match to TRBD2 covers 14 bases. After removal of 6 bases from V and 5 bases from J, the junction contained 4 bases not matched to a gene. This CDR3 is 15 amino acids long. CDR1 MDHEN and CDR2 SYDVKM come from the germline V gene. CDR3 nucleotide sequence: TGTGCCAGCAGACCGGGACTAGCGGGAGTAGATACGCAGTATTTT. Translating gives CASRPGLAGVDTQYF.

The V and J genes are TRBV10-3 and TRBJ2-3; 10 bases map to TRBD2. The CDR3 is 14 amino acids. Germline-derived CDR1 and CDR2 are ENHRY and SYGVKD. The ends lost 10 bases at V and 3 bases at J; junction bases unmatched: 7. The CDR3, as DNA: TGTGCCACTAGCGGGGGAGGGCTAACAGATACGCAGTATTTT. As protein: CATSGGGLTDTQYF.

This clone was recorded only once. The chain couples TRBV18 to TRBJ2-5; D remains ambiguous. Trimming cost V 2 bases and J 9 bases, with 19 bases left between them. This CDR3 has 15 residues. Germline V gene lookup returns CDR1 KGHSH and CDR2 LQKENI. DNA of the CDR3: TGTGCCAGCTCACCAGAAATGGGCCGATCAACGGCCCAGTACTTC. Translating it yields CASSPEMGRSTAQYF.

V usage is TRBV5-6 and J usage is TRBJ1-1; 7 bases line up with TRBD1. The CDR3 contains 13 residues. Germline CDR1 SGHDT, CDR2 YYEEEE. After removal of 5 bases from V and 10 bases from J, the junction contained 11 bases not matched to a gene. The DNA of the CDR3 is TGTGCCAGCAGTCAAAAGACAGGGCGCGGAGCTTTCTTT. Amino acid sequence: CASSQKTGRGAFF.

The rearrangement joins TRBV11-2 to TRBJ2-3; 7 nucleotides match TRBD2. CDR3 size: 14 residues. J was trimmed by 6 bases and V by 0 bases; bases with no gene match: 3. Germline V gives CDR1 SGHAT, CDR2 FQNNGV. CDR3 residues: CASSLDTGRDTQYF. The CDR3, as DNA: TGTGCCAGCAGCTTAGACACCGGGAGGGATACGCAGTATTTT.

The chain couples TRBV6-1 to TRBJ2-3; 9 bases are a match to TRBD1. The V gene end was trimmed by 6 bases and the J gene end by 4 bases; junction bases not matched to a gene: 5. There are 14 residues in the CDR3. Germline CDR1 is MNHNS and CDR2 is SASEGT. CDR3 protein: CASRTDRGADTQYF. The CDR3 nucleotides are TGTGCCAGCAGAACGGACAGGGGAGCAGATACGCAGTATTTT.

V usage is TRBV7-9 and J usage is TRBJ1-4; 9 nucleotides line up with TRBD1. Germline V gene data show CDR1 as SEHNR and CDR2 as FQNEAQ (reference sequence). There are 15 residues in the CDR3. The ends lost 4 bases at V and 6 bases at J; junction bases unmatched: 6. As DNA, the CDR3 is TGTGCCAGCAGCTCAGGGACAGGGTTTGATGAAAAACTGTTTTTT. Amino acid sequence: CASSSGTGFDEKLFF.

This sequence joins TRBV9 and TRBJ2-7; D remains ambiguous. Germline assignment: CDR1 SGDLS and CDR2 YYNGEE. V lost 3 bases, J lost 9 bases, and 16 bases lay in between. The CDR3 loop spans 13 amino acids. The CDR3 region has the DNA TGTGCCAGCAGCGAAAGGAGTTCCCCGTTGCAGTACTTC. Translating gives CASSERSSPLQYF.

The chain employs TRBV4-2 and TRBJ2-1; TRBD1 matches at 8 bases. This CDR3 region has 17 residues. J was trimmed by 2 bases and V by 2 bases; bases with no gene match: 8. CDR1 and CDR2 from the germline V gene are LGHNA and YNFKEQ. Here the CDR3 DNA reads TGTGCCAGCAGCCAACCCCAGGGGGCTAGACCCTACAATGAGCAGTTCTTC. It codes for CASSQPQGARPYNEQFF.

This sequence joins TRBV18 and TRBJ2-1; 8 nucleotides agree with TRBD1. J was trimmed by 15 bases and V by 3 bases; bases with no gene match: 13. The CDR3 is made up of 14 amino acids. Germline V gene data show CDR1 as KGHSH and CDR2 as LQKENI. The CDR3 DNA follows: TGTGCCAGCTCACCCCGGACAGGGCAATATGGATGGTTCTTC. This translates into CASSPRTGQYGWFF.

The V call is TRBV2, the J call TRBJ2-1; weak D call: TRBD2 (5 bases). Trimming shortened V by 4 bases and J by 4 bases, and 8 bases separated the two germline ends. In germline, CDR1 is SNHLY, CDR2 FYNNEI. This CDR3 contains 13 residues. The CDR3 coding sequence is TGTGCCAGCAGTGTACTAGTATACAATGAGCAGTTCTTC. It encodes CASSVLVYNEQFF.

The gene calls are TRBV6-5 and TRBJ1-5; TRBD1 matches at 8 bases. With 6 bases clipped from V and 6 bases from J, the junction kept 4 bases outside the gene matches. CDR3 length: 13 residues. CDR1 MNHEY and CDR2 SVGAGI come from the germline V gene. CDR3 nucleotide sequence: TGTGCCAGCAGCCCGACAGGGGTTCAGCCCCAGCATTTT. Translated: CASSPTGVQPQHF.

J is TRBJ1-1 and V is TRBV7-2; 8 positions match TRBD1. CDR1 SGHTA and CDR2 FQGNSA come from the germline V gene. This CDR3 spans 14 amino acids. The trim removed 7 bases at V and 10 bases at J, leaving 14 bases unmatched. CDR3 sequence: CASIMDRADLVAFF. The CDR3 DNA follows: TGTGCCAGCATCATGGACAGGGCTGACCTTGTAGCTTTCTTT.

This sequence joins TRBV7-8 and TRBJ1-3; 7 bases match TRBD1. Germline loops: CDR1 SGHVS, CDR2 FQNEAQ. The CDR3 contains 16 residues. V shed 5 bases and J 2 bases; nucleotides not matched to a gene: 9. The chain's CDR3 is CASSTRDRAPGNTIYF. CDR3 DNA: TGTGCCAGCAGCACCCGGGACAGAGCCCCTGGAAACACCATATATTTT.

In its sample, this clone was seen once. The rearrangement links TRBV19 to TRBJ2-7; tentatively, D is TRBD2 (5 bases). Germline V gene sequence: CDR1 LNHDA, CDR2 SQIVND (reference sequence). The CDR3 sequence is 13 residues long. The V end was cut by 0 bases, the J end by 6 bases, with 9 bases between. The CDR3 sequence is CASSIDRGFEQYF. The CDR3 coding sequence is TGTGCCAGTAGTATAGATCGGGGATTCGAGCAGTACTTC. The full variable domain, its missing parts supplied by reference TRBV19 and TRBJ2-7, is DGGITQSPKYLFRKEGQNVTLSCEQNLNHDAMYWYRQDPGQGLRLIYYSQIVNDFQKGDIAEGYSVSREKKESFPLTVTSAQKNPTAFYLCASSIDRGFEQYFGPGTRLTVT.

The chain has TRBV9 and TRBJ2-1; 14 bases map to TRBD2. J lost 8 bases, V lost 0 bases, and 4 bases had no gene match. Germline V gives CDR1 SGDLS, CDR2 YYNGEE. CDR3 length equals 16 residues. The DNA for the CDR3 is TGTGCCAGCAGCGTAGGTGGGACTAGCGGGAGCGATGAGCAGTTCTTC. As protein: CASSVGGTSGSDEQFF.

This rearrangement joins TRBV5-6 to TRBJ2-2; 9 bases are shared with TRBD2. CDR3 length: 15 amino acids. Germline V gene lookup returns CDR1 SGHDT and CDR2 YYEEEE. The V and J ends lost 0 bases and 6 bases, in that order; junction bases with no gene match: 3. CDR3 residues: CASSLGGRAAGELFF. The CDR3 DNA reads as TGTGCCAGCAGCTTGGGCGGGAGGGCCGCCGGGGAGCTGTTTTTT.

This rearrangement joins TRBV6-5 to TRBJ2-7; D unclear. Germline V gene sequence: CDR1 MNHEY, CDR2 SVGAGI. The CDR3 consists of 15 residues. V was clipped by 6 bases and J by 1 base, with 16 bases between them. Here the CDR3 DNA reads TGTGCCAGCAGACGCCTCACGGTCCCTTCCTACGAGCAGTACTTC. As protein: CASRRLTVPSYEQYF.

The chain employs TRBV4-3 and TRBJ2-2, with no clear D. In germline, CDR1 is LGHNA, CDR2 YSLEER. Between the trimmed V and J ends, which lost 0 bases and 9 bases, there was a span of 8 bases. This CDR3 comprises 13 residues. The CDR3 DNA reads TGCGCCAGCAGCCAAGATATGTACAGGGAGCTGTTTTTT. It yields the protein CASSQDMYRELFF.

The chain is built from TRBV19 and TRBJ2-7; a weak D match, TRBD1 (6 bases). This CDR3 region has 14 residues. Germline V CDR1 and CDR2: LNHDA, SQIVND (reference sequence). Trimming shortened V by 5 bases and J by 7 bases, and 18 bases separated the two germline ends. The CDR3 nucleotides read TGTGCCAGTAGTGACACAGGGACCCCTCGAGAGCAGTACTTC. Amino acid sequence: CASSDTGTPREQYF.